The rows below give T cell receptor beta chains drawn from one sample of a study of response to subunit inactivated influenza vaccine. TCRdb re-called the RT-PCR reads with MiXCR, one entry per CDR3 protein. This table has 160,000 or so distinct CDR3 sequences, about a tenth appearing once. The specimen comprised non-naive T cells sorted from PBMCs, sampled more than 35 days after vaccination. These receptors were obtained from a man aged 45-60 years who received an inactivated influenza vaccine. Both conserved end residues are part of each CDR3. Fields, in order: clone size, J gene, D gene, CDR3 length, V gene, CDR3 protein, CDR3 DNA. A D gene is named only where the DNA matches it firmly. Clone size is not always given. Where it is, it says once, few, many or a class for expanded clones.

abundance: .
j_gene: TRBJ2-3
d_gene: .
len: 15
v_gene: TRBV4-3
CDR3aa: CASSQETSPVDTQYF
CDR3nt: TGCGCCAGCAGCCAAGAGACTAGTCCGGTGGATACGCAGTATTTT

abundance: .
j_gene: TRBJ1-1
d_gene: TRBD1
len: 14
v_gene: TRBV6-5
CDR3aa: CASSYSQGGGQAFF
CDR3nt: TGTGCCAGCAGTTACTCACAGGGGGGAGGTCAGGCTTTCTTT

abundance: .
j_gene: TRBJ1-2
d_gene: .
len: 13
v_gene: TRBV29-1
CDR3aa: CSVDQGRLSGYTF
CDR3nt: TGCAGCGTTGACCAGGGGAGGTTGTCGGGCTACACCTTC

abundance: few
j_gene: TRBJ2-6
d_gene: .
len: 16
v_gene: TRBV5-1
CDR3aa: CASSLAPNSGANVLTF
CDR3nt: TGCGCCAGCAGCTTGGCCCCGAACTCTGGGGCCAACGTCCTGACTTTC

abundance: .
j_gene: TRBJ2-1
d_gene: TRBD1
len: 15
v_gene: TRBV3-1
CDR3aa: CASSQDLGTADEQFF
CDR3nt: TGTGCCAGCAGCCAAGATTTGGGGACAGCGGATGAGCAGTTCTTC

abundance: many
j_gene: TRBJ2-7
d_gene: TRBD1
len: 13
v_gene: TRBV5-1
CDR3aa: CASSPTGVYEQYF
CDR3nt: TGCGCCAGCAGCCCGACAGGGGTCTACGAGCAGTACTTC

abundance: .
j_gene: TRBJ2-3
d_gene: .
len: 14
v_gene: TRBV28
CDR3aa: CASSWKRGTDTQYF
CDR3nt: TGTGCCAGCAGTTGGAAACGGGGCACAGATACGCAGTATTTT

abundance: many
j_gene: TRBJ1-5
d_gene: .
len: 12
v_gene: TRBV12-3/TRBV12-4
CDR3aa: CASSSSLTPQHF
CDR3nt: TGTGCCAGCAGTTCCAGTTTAACTCCCCAGCATTTT

abundance: many
j_gene: TRBJ2-5
d_gene: TRBD1
len: 15
v_gene: TRBV11-2
CDR3aa: CASSLRQGGQETQYF
CDR3nt: TGTGCCAGCAGCCTAAGACAGGGCGGCCAAGAGACCCAGTACTTC

abundance: many
j_gene: TRBJ1-5
d_gene: TRBD1
len: 15
v_gene: TRBV9
CDR3aa: CASSPETGINQPQHF
CDR3nt: TGTGCCAGCAGCCCCGAGACAGGGATCAATCAGCCCCAGCATTTT

abundance: few
j_gene: TRBJ2-1
d_gene: TRBD2
len: 16
v_gene: TRBV29-1
CDR3aa: CSVERGIAGGPHEQFF
CDR3nt: TGCAGCGTTGAAAGAGGTATAGCGGGAGGGCCCCATGAGCAGTTCTTC

abundance: .
j_gene: TRBJ1-5
d_gene: .
len: 12
v_gene: TRBV15
CDR3aa: CATSRELQPQHF
CDR3nt: TGTGCCACCAGCAGAGAGCTTCAGCCCCAGCATTTT

abundance: few
j_gene: TRBJ2-1
d_gene: .
len: 15
v_gene: TRBV20-1
CDR3aa: CSAPRGGGPYNEQFF
CDR3nt: TGCAGTGCCCCGAGGGGGGGGGGACCCTACAATGAGCAGTTCTTC

abundance: many
j_gene: TRBJ2-7
d_gene: TRBD2
len: 14
v_gene: TRBV9
CDR3aa: CASSPSSGPIEQYF
CDR3nt: TGTGCCAGCAGCCCTTCTAGCGGCCCCATCGAGCAGTACTTC

abundance: .
j_gene: TRBJ1-1
d_gene: .
len: 16
v_gene: TRBV7-2
CDR3aa: CASSLVQGRGNTEAFF
CDR3nt: TGTGCCAGCAGCTTAGTACAGGGCCGTGGGAACACTGAAGCTTTCTTT

abundance: medium-sized
j_gene: TRBJ2-1
d_gene: .
len: 12
v_gene: TRBV11-2
CDR3aa: CASSLGGVEQFF
CDR3nt: TGTGCCAGCAGCTTAGGCGGTGTAGAGCAGTTCTTC

abundance: few
j_gene: TRBJ1-6
d_gene: .
len: 14
v_gene: TRBV20-1
CDR3aa: CSAREPGSNSPLHF
CDR3nt: TGCAGTGCTAGAGAACCGGGTTCAAATTCACCCCTCCACTTT

abundance: few
j_gene: TRBJ2-5
d_gene: TRBD1
len: 15
v_gene: TRBV5-1
CDR3aa: CASSLGTAFQETQYF
CDR3nt: TGCGCCAGCAGCCTCGGGACAGCCTTCCAAGAGACCCAGTACTTC

abundance: few
j_gene: TRBJ1-2
d_gene: TRBD1
len: 15
v_gene: TRBV27
CDR3aa: CASKTGGLTNYGYTF
CDR3nt: TGTGCCAGCAAGACAGGGGGGCTAACTAACTATGGCTACACCTTC

abundance: .
j_gene: TRBJ2-2
d_gene: TRBD2
len: 15
v_gene: TRBV27
CDR3aa: CASSQGLARTGELFF
CDR3nt: TGTGCCAGCAGTCAGGGACTAGCGAGGACCGGGGAGCTGTTTTTT

abundance: few
j_gene: TRBJ1-4
d_gene: TRBD1
len: 14
v_gene: TRBV18
CDR3aa: CASSPTQGEEKLFF
CDR3nt: TGTGCCAGCTCACCTACACAGGGGGAAGAAAAACTGTTTTTT

abundance: many
j_gene: TRBJ2-4
d_gene: TRBD2
len: 18
v_gene: TRBV28
CDR3aa: CASSLYPSGPGAKNIQYF
CDR3nt: TGTGCCAGCAGTTTATATCCTAGCGGGCCGGGGGCCAAAAACATTCAGTACTTC

abundance: many
j_gene: TRBJ1-2
d_gene: TRBD1
len: 16
v_gene: TRBV12-3/TRBV12-4
CDR3aa: CASSLAGTAPNYGYTF
CDR3nt: TGTGCCAGCAGTTTGGCCGGGACAGCACCAAACTATGGCTACACCTTC

abundance: .
j_gene: TRBJ2-5
d_gene: .
len: 13
v_gene: TRBV6-2/TRBV6-3
CDR3aa: CASSSRPQETQYF
CDR3nt: TGTGCCAGCAGTTCTCGTCCCCAAGAGACCCAGTACTTC

abundance: many
j_gene: TRBJ2-7
d_gene: .
len: 14
v_gene: TRBV5-1
CDR3aa: CASSLRQPTYEQYF
CDR3nt: TGCGCCAGCAGCTTGCGCCAGCCAACCTACGAGCAGTACTTC

abundance: few
j_gene: TRBJ2-3
d_gene: TRBD2
len: 15
v_gene: TRBV27
CDR3aa: CARRLAGASTDTQYF
CDR3nt: TGTGCCAGGCGACTAGCGGGGGCTAGCACAGATACGCAGTATTTT

abundance: .
j_gene: TRBJ2-2
d_gene: .
len: 14
v_gene: TRBV18
CDR3aa: CASSPPRNTGELFF
CDR3nt: TGTGCCAGCTCACCACCCCGGAACACCGGGGAGCTGTTTTTT

abundance: few
j_gene: TRBJ2-1
d_gene: .
len: 14
v_gene: TRBV20-1
CDR3aa: CSARKLGMNNEQFF
CDR3nt: TGCAGTGCTAGGAAACTAGGAATGAACAATGAGCAGTTCTTC

abundance: .
j_gene: TRBJ2-7
d_gene: .
len: 15
v_gene: TRBV21-1
CDR3aa: CASSKARDHFYEQYF
CDR3nt: TGTGCCAGCAGCAAAGCCCGGGATCACTTTTACGAGCAGTACTTC

abundance: few
j_gene: TRBJ2-7
d_gene: TRBD1
len: 16
v_gene: TRBV5-1
CDR3aa: CASSLYPGQGIGEQYF
CDR3nt: TGCGCCAGCAGCTTGTATCCGGGACAGGGTATAGGTGAGCAGTACTTC

abundance: few
j_gene: TRBJ1-3
d_gene: .
len: 16
v_gene: TRBV4-1
CDR3aa: CASSPSFRSSGNTIYF
CDR3nt: TGCGCCAGCAGCCCATCATTCCGAAGCTCTGGAAACACCATATATTTT

abundance: few
j_gene: TRBJ2-3
d_gene: .
len: 14
v_gene: TRBV24-1
CDR3aa: CATSRRGQKDTQYF
CDR3nt: TGTGCCACCAGTCGTCGGGGGCAGAAAGATACGCAGTATTTT

abundance: few
j_gene: TRBJ2-3
d_gene: .
len: 14
v_gene: TRBV5-6
CDR3aa: CASSFGQGGHTQYF
CDR3nt: TGTGCCAGCAGCTTCGGGCAGGGTGGCCATACGCAGTATTTT

abundance: many
j_gene: TRBJ2-3
d_gene: .
len: 14
v_gene: TRBV12-3/TRBV12-4
CDR3aa: CASRRRLDSDTQYF
CDR3nt: TGTGCCAGCAGGCGTCGACTAGATTCAGATACGCAGTATTTT

abundance: .
j_gene: TRBJ2-3
d_gene: TRBD1
len: 13
v_gene: TRBV29-1
CDR3aa: CSEGDRQGDTQYF
CDR3nt: TGCAGCGAGGGGGACAGGCAGGGGGATACGCAGTATTTT

abundance: .
j_gene: TRBJ2-7
d_gene: .
len: 16
v_gene: TRBV7-8
CDR3aa: CASSLSPGVTSYEQYF
CDR3nt: TGTGCCAGCAGCTTATCTCCGGGAGTAACCTCCTACGAGCAGTACTTC

abundance: .
j_gene: TRBJ1-2
d_gene: .
len: 15
v_gene: TRBV28
CDR3aa: CASSPQNRVRHGYTF
CDR3nt: TGTGCCAGCAGTCCTCAAAACCGAGTTAGGCATGGCTACACCTTC

abundance: .
j_gene: TRBJ1-6
d_gene: TRBD1
len: 14
v_gene: TRBV5-1
CDR3aa: CASSFGQGSSPLHF
CDR3nt: TGCGCCAGCAGCTTTGGACAGGGAAGTTCACCCCTCCACTTT

abundance: few
j_gene: TRBJ2-1
d_gene: .
len: 14
v_gene: TRBV27
CDR3aa: CASSQGGPGNEQFF
CDR3nt: TGTGCCAGCAGTCAAGGGGGACCAGGCAATGAGCAGTTCTTC

abundance: many
j_gene: TRBJ2-3
d_gene: TRBD2
len: 13
v_gene: TRBV29-1
CDR3aa: CSVTSGPTDTQYF
CDR3nt: TGCAGCGTGACTAGCGGGCCCACAGATACGCAGTATTTT

abundance: .
j_gene: TRBJ1-2
d_gene: TRBD1
len: 15
v_gene: TRBV7-9
CDR3aa: CASSLPGQGDYGYTF
CDR3nt: TGTGCCAGCAGTCTACCGGGACAGGGAGACTATGGCTACACCTTC

abundance: many
j_gene: TRBJ2-7
d_gene: .
len: 15
v_gene: TRBV4-3
CDR3aa: CASSQDLGQSYEQYF
CDR3nt: TGCGCCAGCAGCCAAGATCTAGGGCAGTCCTACGAGCAGTACTTC

abundance: .
j_gene: TRBJ2-1
d_gene: .
len: 15
v_gene: TRBV9
CDR3aa: CASSVASAGQNEQFF
CDR3nt: TGTGCCAGCAGCGTAGCTTCGGCAGGGCAAAATGAGCAGTTCTTC

abundance: .
j_gene: TRBJ1-1
d_gene: .
len: 14
v_gene: TRBV30
CDR3aa: CAWIPGSGITEAFF
CDR3nt: TGTGCCTGGATTCCAGGGTCGGGTATAACTGAAGCTTTCTTT

abundance: few
j_gene: TRBJ2-3
d_gene: .
len: 16
v_gene: TRBV4-3
CDR3aa: CASSQGVGPNTDTQYF
CDR3nt: TGCGCCAGCAGCCAAGGTGTGGGACCAAACACAGATACGCAGTATTTT

abundance: .
j_gene: TRBJ1-2
d_gene: .
len: 15
v_gene: TRBV7-8
CDR3aa: CASSLGHQGLDGYTF
CDR3nt: TGTGCCAGCAGCTTAGGTCATCAAGGATTAGATGGCTACACCTTC

abundance: few
j_gene: TRBJ2-5
d_gene: .
len: 14
v_gene: TRBV6-2/TRBV6-3
CDR3aa: CASSFRGGRETQYF
CDR3nt: TGTGCCAGCAGTTTTCGAGGGGGGCGAGAGACCCAGTACTTC

abundance: .
j_gene: TRBJ2-1
d_gene: TRBD2
len: 15
v_gene: TRBV28
CDR3aa: CASSTGTSGRREQFF
CDR3nt: TGTGCCAGCAGTACAGGGACTAGCGGGAGGAGGGAGCAGTTCTTC

abundance: many
j_gene: TRBJ2-1
d_gene: .
len: 16
v_gene: TRBV5-1
CDR3aa: CASSGTAMSSYNEQFF
CDR3nt: TGCGCCAGCAGCGGTACAGCTATGAGCTCCTACAATGAGCAGTTCTTC

abundance: .
j_gene: TRBJ1-2
d_gene: TRBD1
len: 15
v_gene: TRBV18
CDR3aa: CASSPSDRGRSGYTF
CDR3nt: TGTGCCAGCTCACCATCGGATAGGGGGCGCTCAGGCTACACCTTC

abundance: few
j_gene: TRBJ1-3
d_gene: TRBD1
len: 16
v_gene: TRBV18
CDR3aa: CASSRGQGSSGNTIYF
CDR3nt: TGTGCCAGCTCACGGGGACAGGGGAGCTCTGGAAACACCATATATTTT

abundance: many
j_gene: TRBJ2-3
d_gene: .
len: 11
v_gene: TRBV5-1
CDR3aa: CASYFRGTQYF
CDR3nt: TGCGCCAGCTATTTTAGGGGTACGCAGTATTTT

abundance: few
j_gene: TRBJ2-5
d_gene: TRBD1
len: 15
v_gene: TRBV7-2
CDR3aa: CASSPRTGWGETQYF
CDR3nt: TGTGCCAGCAGCCCGCGGACAGGGTGGGGTGAGACCCAGTACTTC

abundance: few
j_gene: TRBJ2-3
d_gene: .
len: 16
v_gene: TRBV7-9
CDR3aa: CASSPPGSSLADTQYF
CDR3nt: TGTGCCAGCAGCCCCCCCGGAAGTTCTCTCGCAGATACGCAGTATTTT